The next 3 T cell receptor beta chains were all read from a single sample in a study of Ad26.COV2.S vaccination and SARS-CoV-2 variants. Specified treatment: roughly 19 received Ad26.COV2.S at low or high dose, single or two shots; 5 received placebo; per-sample allocation not given. Sample collection was performed on day 63 after the first vaccine or placebo injection. Produced via immunoSEQ multiplex PCR; TCRdb's table is partial and in-frame only. In the table there are roughly 500,000 clones, around 88% of which are singletons. Specimen: peripheral blood, collected in a trial of Ad26.COV2.S vaccine versus placebo. Every receptor here comes from a person between 18 and 59 years old who received the Ad26.COV2.S COVID-19 vaccine or a placebo.

This chain connects TRBV19 to TRBJ2-3, with a weak D call TRBD2 (7 bases). This CDR3 is 14 amino acids long. The germline CDR1 and CDR2 sequences are LNHDA and SQIVND (reference sequence). The V gene lost 5 bases and the J gene lost 2 bases, with 11 bases spanning the gap. The CDR3 region is CASSEGGFTDTQYF. For the CDR3, the DNA is TGTGCCAGTAGTGAGGGGGGGTTCACAGATACGCAGTATTTT.

The V call is TRBV5-6, the J call TRBJ1-4; no reliable D call. The germline V gene encodes CDR1 SGHDT and CDR2 YYEEEE. This CDR3 comprises 13 residues. Deletions cut 4 bases from V and 7 bases from J, with 11 bases between. The CDR3 DNA reads as TGTGCCAGCAGCGGCCGACACGTTGAAAAACTGTTTTTT. Its translation is CASSGRHVEKLFF.

Remarks on this clone: Germline is not matched at one junction end, which may reflect a read error. The rearrangement joins TRBV11-2 to TRBJ2-7; D might be TRBD1 (5 bases). Germline-derived CDR1 and CDR2 are SGHAT and FQNNGV. This CDR3 contains 15 residues. This CDR3 is CVSSLDRVRAYEQYF. DNA for the CDR3: TGTGTCAGCAGCTTAGATCGTGTCAGGGCCTACGAGCAGTACTTC.